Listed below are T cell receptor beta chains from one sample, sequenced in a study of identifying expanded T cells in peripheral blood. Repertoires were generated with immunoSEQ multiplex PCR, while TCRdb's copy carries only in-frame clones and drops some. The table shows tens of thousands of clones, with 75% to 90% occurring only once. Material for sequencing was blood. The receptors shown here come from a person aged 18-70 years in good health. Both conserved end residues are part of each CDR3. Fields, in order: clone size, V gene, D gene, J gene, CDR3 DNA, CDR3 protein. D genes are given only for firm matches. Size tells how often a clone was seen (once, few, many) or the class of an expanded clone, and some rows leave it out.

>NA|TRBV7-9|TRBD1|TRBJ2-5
TGTGCCAGCAGCTTCGGGACAGGTGGGGGTTCGGAGACCCAGTACTTC
CASSFGTGGGSETQYF
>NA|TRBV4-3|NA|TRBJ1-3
TGCGCCAGCAGCCAAGATTGGGGCAGGGTCTCTGGAAACACCATATATTTT
CASSQDWGRVSGNTIYF
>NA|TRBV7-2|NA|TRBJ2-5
TGTGCCAGCAGCCCGGCGGCGCCCCAAGAGACCCAGTACTTC
CASSPAAPQETQYF
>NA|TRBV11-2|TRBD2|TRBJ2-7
TGTGCCAGCAGCCATGGACTAGCGGTGTCCTACGAGCAGTACTTC
CASSHGLAVSYEQYF
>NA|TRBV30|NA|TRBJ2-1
TGTGCCTGGACCGCTTACAATGAGCAGTTCTTC
CAWTAYNEQFF
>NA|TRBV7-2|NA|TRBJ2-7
TGTGCCAGCAGCTTTTATCCGAACTCCTACGAGCAGTACTTC
CASSFYPNSYEQYF
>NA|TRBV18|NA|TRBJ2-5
TGTGCCAGCTCACCTTTCACCTCCGCGGCGCAAGAGACCCAGTACTTC
CASSPFTSAAQETQYF
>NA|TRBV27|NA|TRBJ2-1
TGTGCCAGCTATCCCCGGTGCTATGAGCAGTTCTTC
CASYPRCYEQFF
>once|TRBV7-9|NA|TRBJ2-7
TGTGCCAGCAGCCTCGGGTCCCCCTACGAGCAGTACTTC
CASSLGSPYEQYF
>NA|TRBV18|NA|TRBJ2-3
TGTGCCAGCTCACCTAGGCGGGAAAGGGGTACGCAGTATTTT
CASSPRRERGTQYF
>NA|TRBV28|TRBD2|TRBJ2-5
TGTGCCAGCAGTAACCTGGGGACTAGGGGGGCGGAGACCCAGTACTTC
CASSNLGTRGAETQYF
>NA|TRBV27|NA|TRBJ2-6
TGTGCCAGCAGTTTATCGAGATTCAGGGGAGCTGGGGCCAACGTCCTGACTTTC
CASSLSRFRGAGANVLTF
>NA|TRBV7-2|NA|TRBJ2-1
TGTGCCAGCAGCTGGGTCTATGGAGGAGGGGTGAGTAATGAGCAGTTCTTC
CASSWVYGGGVSNEQFF
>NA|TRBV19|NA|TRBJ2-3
TGTGCCAGTAATCAGGGGACGGGTACGCAGTATTTT
CASNQGTGTQYF
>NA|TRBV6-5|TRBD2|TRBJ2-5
TGTGCCAGCAGTGGCACTAGCGGGATCGAGGAGACCCAGTACTTC
CASSGTSGIEETQYF
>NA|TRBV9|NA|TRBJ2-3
TGTGCCAGCAGCGTTTTTAGCGGGACGACAGGGGATACGCAGTATTTT
CASSVFSGTTGDTQYF
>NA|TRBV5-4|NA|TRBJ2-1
TGTGCCAGCAGCTCGAATTTAGGCGGGATTTACAATGAGCAGTTCTTC
CASSSNLGGIYNEQFF
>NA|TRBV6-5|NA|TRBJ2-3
TGTGCCAGCAGTTACTGGGAACTGCCCAATTCAGATACGCAGTATTTT
CASSYWELPNSDTQYF
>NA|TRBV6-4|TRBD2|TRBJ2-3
TGTGCCAGCAGTGCTAGCGGGGGGGCCGATACGCAGTATTTT
CASSASGGADTQYF
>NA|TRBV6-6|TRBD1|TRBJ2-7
TGTGCCAGCAGATCGACAGGGGGCACCTACGAGCAGTACTTC
CASRSTGGTYEQYF
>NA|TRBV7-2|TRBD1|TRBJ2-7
TGTGCCAGCAGCCAAACAGGGGCCGACGCATCCTACGAGCAGTACTTC
CASSQTGADASYEQYF
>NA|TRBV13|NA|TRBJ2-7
TGTGCCAGCAGCCCCCGTCCCGGTGTCTACGAGCAGTACTTC
CASSPRPGVYEQYF
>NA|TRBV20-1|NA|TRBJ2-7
TGCAGTGCTGGAAGGGGGTACGAGCAGTACTTC
CSAGRGYEQYF
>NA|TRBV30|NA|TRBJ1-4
TGTGCCTGGATCTGTAGCTTGTGGGAAAAACTGTTTTTT
CAWICSLWEKLFF
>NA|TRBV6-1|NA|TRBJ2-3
TGTGCCAGCATTAGTAGGGACACCCGCACAGATACGCAGTATTTT
CASISRDTRTDTQYF
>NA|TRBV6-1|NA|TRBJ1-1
TGTGCCAGCAGTGCCCTAAGGGAGGGGTCTGAAGCTTTCTTT
CASSALREGSEAFF
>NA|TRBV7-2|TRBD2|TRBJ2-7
TGTGCCAGCAGCTTAGGGTCTAGCGGGAGGGCGCACGAGCAGTACTTC
CASSLGSSGRAHEQYF
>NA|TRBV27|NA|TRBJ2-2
TGTGCCAGCACTCCTGGCCGAAACACCGGGGAGCTGTTTTTT
CASTPGRNTGELFF